This is a list of T cell receptor beta chains from one sample in a study of T-cell memory formation after mild COVID-19. TCRdb re-derived calls from the 5' RACE reads in MiXCR, one entry per CDR3 protein. This table holds 300,000 to 400,000 distinct CDR3 sequences, under 15% found once. The sequencing sample was made of PBMCs or a T cell subset sorted from them (not recorded which). The receptors originated from a man between 18 and 29 years old who had mild COVID-19 (a few samples of this study predate the infection). Cell type and time point are not known. Both conserved end residues are part of each CDR3. The D gene is left open where the match is weak. Size values are once, few and many counts, or a class for expanded clones, and some rows have none.

TRBV12-3/TRBV12-4,NA,17,TRBJ2-2,NA,CASSLLGFGGHGGELFF,TGTGCCAGCAGTTTATTAGGTTTCGGGGGCCATGGCGGGGAGCTGTTTTTT
TRBV5-1,few,14,TRBJ1-1,TRBD1,CASSLLTGVPEAFF,TGCGCCAGCAGCTTACTCACAGGGGTTCCTGAAGCTTTCTTT
TRBV24-1,NA,17,TRBJ1-5,NA,CATETVRPRGINQPQHF,TGTGCCACCGAAACAGTCCGACCAAGGGGGATAAATCAGCCCCAGCATTTT
TRBV19,few,14,TRBJ1-1,TRBD1,CASSHLRTGTEAFF,TGTGCCAGTAGCCACCTTAGGACAGGCACTGAAGCTTTCTTT
TRBV7-9,NA,17,TRBJ1-2,NA,CASSLGMGRRSDYGYTF,TGTGCCAGCAGCTTAGGGATGGGGAGGAGAAGTGACTATGGCTACACCTTC
TRBV27,NA,14,TRBJ1-6,NA,CASSLSVRWSPLHF,TGTGCCAGCAGTTTGTCCGTGCGTTGGTCACCCCTCCACTTT
TRBV19,NA,14,TRBJ1-5,NA,CASAMAGPQNPQHF,TGTGCCAGTGCGATGGCGGGTCCCCAGAATCCCCAGCATTTT
TRBV11-2,NA,14,TRBJ1-3,NA,CASRSGTVGNTIYF,TGTGCCAGCAGGTCCGGGACTGTCGGAAACACCATATATTTT
TRBV7-8,NA,16,TRBJ1-4,NA,CASSLARRGGGEKLFF,TGTGCCAGCAGCTTAGCGCGGAGGGGAGGAGGTGAAAAACTGTTTTTT
TRBV5-1,few,14,TRBJ2-2,NA,CASKSQPNTGELFF,TGCGCCAGCAAATCCCAGCCGAACACCGGGGAGCTGTTTTTT
TRBV6-2/TRBV6-3,NA,14,TRBJ1-5,TRBD1,CASRLGQEAWPQHF,TGTGCCAGCAGATTAGGACAGGAGGCCTGGCCCCAGCATTTT
TRBV19,few,14,TRBJ1-1,TRBD1,CASILTGGNTEAFF,TGTGCCAGTATCCTCACAGGGGGGAACACTGAAGCTTTCTTT
TRBV6-2/TRBV6-3,few,13,TRBJ2-1,NA,CASSLWSGNEQFF,TGTGCCAGCAGTTTGTGGTCTGGCAATGAGCAGTTCTTC
TRBV5-1,NA,14,TRBJ2-3,NA,CASSFYGAQERQYF,TGCGCCAGCAGCTTCTACGGGGCGCAAGAGCGGCAGTATTTT
TRBV3-1,NA,11,TRBJ2-1,NA,CASRWDNEQFF,TGTGCCAGCAGGTGGGACAATGAGCAGTTCTTC
TRBV7-7,NA,14,TRBJ1-1,TRBD1,CASSPMTGATEAFF,TGTGCCAGCAGCCCTATGACAGGGGCCACTGAAGCTTTCTTT
TRBV6-1,NA,14,TRBJ2-7,TRBD1,CASSPGTGPTEQYF,TGTGCCAGCAGCCCCGGGACAGGCCCTACCGAGCAGTACTTC
TRBV15,NA,16,TRBJ2-3,TRBD2,CATSRPLAGGTDTQYF,TGTGCCACCAGCAGACCTTTAGCGGGGGGCACAGATACGCAGTATTTT
TRBV7-6,once,16,TRBJ2-7,TRBD1,CASSEYPGQGIEEQYF,TGTGCCAGCAGCGAATATCCGGGACAGGGTATTGAAGAGCAGTACTTC
TRBV11-2,NA,14,TRBJ2-3,TRBD1,CASRNRGITDTQYF,TGTGCCAGCAGAAACAGGGGGATCACAGATACGCAGTATTTT
TRBV7-2,few,15,TRBJ2-1,TRBD2,CASSFSSGGAFEQFF,TGTGCCAGCAGCTTTTCTAGCGGGGGGGCCTTTGAGCAGTTCTTC
TRBV5-1,NA,14,TRBJ2-5,NA,CASSLGMYQETQYF,TGCGCCAGCAGCCTCGGAATGTACCAAGAGACCCAGTACTTC
TRBV7-2,few,15,TRBJ1-1,TRBD1,CASGPTWDSNTEAFF,TGTGCCAGCGGACCCACCTGGGACAGCAACACTGAAGCTTTCTTT
TRBV9,few,16,TRBJ2-2,NA,CASSVAVGKNTGELFF,TGTGCCAGCAGCGTAGCTGTCGGAAAGAACACCGGGGAGCTGTTTTTT
TRBV9,few,15,TRBJ1-5,NA,CASSVGAGLYQPQHF,TGTGCCAGCAGCGTAGGGGCAGGACTCTATCAGCCCCAGCATTTT
TRBV9,few,14,TRBJ1-6,NA,CASSVESANSPLHF,TGTGCCAGCAGCGTGGAGTCGGCAAATTCACCCCTCCACTTT
TRBV7-6,NA,14,TRBJ2-5,NA,CASSSLTRIETQYF,TGTGCCAGCAGCTCACTTACCAGAATAGAGACCCAGTACTTC
TRBV4-3,many,16,TRBJ2-1,TRBD1,CASSQDSGGAVSEQFF,TGCGCCAGCAGCCAAGATTCAGGGGGCGCGGTCAGTGAGCAGTTCTTC
TRBV5-1,many,13,TRBJ2-2,NA,CASSLGESGELFF,TGCGCCAGCAGCTTGGGGGAGAGCGGGGAGCTGTTTTTT
TRBV20-1,NA,12,TRBJ2-5,NA,CSAATTEETQYF,TGCAGTGCCGCGACGACAGAAGAGACCCAGTACTTC
TRBV19,NA,14,TRBJ2-1,NA,CASSVDRPSNEQFF,TGTGCCAGTAGTGTAGACAGGCCCTCAAATGAGCAGTTCTTC
TRBV5-1,NA,16,TRBJ2-5,NA,CASSLAPTGPVETQYF,TGCGCCAGCAGCTTGGCCCCGACAGGCCCCGTAGAGACCCAGTACTTC
TRBV12-3/TRBV12-4,few,13,TRBJ2-3,TRBD2,CASSTSGADTQYF,TGTGCCAGCAGTACTAGCGGGGCAGATACGCAGTATTTT
TRBV6-5,few,12,TRBJ2-1,NA,CASIGWGGEQFF,TGTGCCAGCATAGGATGGGGCGGTGAGCAGTTCTTC
TRBV7-9,NA,15,TRBJ2-1,NA,CASSSVRSGYNEQFF,TGTGCCAGCAGCTCAGTTAGGTCCGGTTACAATGAGCAGTTCTTC
TRBV25-1,few,16,TRBJ2-1,TRBD2,CASSIAGTSFHNEQFF,TGTGCCAGCAGTATCGCCGGGACTAGTTTCCACAATGAGCAGTTCTTC
TRBV27,few,14,TRBJ2-1,TRBD2,CASKGLASYNEQFF,TGTGCCAGCAAGGGACTAGCGTCCTACAATGAGCAGTTCTTC
TRBV6-5,NA,16,TRBJ2-3,NA,CASSYSMGGPADTQYF,TGTGCCAGCAGTTACTCGATGGGGGGGCCAGCAGATACGCAGTATTTT
TRBV15,NA,13,TRBJ1-1,NA,CATSRDLNTEAFF,TGTGCCACCAGCAGAGATTTGAACACTGAAGCTTTCTTT